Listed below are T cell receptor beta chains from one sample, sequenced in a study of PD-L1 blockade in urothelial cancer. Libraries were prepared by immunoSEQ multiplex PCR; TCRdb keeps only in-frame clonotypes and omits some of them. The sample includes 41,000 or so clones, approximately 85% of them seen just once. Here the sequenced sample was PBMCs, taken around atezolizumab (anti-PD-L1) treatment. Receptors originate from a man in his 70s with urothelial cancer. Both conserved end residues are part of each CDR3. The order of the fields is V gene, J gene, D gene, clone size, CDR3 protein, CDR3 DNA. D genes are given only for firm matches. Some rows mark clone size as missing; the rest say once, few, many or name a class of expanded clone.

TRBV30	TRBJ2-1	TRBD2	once	CAWSGPSGSTDEQFF	TGTGCCTGGAGTGGGCCTAGCGGGAGTACCGATGAGCAGTTCTTC
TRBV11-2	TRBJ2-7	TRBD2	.	CASSRSSGVSYEQYF	TGTGCCAGCAGCCGTTCTAGCGGCGTCTCCTACGAGCAGTACTTC
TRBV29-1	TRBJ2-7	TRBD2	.	CSVEVWRETYEQYF	TGCAGCGTTGAAGTGTGGCGGGAGACCTACGAGCAGTACTTC
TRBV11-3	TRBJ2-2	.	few	CASSAGINTGELFF	TGTGCCAGCAGCGCCGGGATTAACACCGGGGAGCTGTTTTTT
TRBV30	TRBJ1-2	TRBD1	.	CAWSAGQGYGYTF	TGTGCCTGGAGCGCGGGACAGGGCTATGGCTACACCTTC
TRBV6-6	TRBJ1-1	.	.	CASSYSLSGNTEAFF	TGTGCCAGCAGTTACTCCCTATCCGGGAACACTGAAGCTTTCTTT
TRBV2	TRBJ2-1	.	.	CASSELEGIEQFF	TGTGCCAGCAGTGAGTTAGAGGGAATTGAGCAGTTCTTC
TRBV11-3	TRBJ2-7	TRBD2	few	CASSGTSGGYEQYF	TGTGCCAGCAGCGGTACTAGCGGAGGCTACGAGCAGTACTTC
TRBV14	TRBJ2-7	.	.	CASSQELNSYEQYF	TGTGCCAGCAGCCAAGAACTGAATTCCTACGAGCAGTACTTC
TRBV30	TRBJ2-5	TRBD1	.	CAWGTGGIETQYF	TGTGCCTGGGGGACAGGGGGCATTGAGACCCAGTACTTC
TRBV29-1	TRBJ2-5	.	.	CSVERQSQETQYF	TGCAGCGTTGAGCGACAGTCCCAAGAGACCCAGTACTTC
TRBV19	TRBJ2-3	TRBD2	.	CASSPGLAGSPDTQYF	TGTGCCAGTAGTCCAGGACTAGCGGGATCTCCAGATACGCAGTATTTT
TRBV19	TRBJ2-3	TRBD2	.	CASSSGRADTQYF	TGTGCCAGTAGTAGTGGGAGGGCAGATACGCAGTATTTT
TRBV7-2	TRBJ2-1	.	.	CASSLASGGGEQFF	TGTGCCAGCAGCTTAGCGTCGGGGGGCGGTGAGCAGTTCTTC
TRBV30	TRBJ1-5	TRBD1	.	CAWSVVTGDGPQHF	TGTGCCTGGAGTGTAGTGACAGGGGACGGGCCCCAGCATTTT
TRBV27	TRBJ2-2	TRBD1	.	CASSPLDRVDAGELFF	TGTGCCAGCAGCCCCCTCGACAGGGTGGACGCCGGGGAGCTGTTTTTT
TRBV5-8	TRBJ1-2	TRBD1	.	CASSLGQGSLGYTF	TGTGCCAGCAGCCTCGGACAGGGCTCCCTTGGCTACACCTTC
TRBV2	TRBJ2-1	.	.	CASSRDSWNEQFF	TGTGCCAGCAGCCGGGACTCTTGGAATGAGCAGTTCTTC
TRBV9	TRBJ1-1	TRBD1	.	CASSGGDRGFGSTEAFF	TGTGCCAGCAGCGGGGGGGACAGGGGGTTTGGTAGCACTGAAGCTTTCTTT
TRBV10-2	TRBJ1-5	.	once	CASSEYPGNPGGSSNQPQHF	TGCGCCAGCAGTGAGTACCCTGGTAATCCCGGGGGAAGTTCCAATCAGCCCCAGCATTTT
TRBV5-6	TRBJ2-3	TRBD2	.	CASSSLAGSDTQYF	TGTGCCAGCAGCTCCCTAGCGGGATCAGATACGCAGTATTTT
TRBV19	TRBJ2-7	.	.	CASSISTRRSLSYEQYF	TGTGCCAGTAGTATCTCCACCCGACGGAGCCTCTCCTACGAGCAGTACTTC
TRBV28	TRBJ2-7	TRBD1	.	CASTTRPGQGRGEQYF	TGTGCCAGCACTACCCGCCCGGGACAGGGGAGAGGCGAGCAGTACTTC
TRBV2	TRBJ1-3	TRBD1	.	CASSEADRFGNTIYF	TGTGCCAGCAGTGAAGCGGACAGGTTTGGAAACACCATATATTTT
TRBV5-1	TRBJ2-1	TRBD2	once	CASSDLAGGLNNEQFF	TGCGCCAGCAGCGACCTAGCGGGAGGTCTCAACAATGAGCAGTTCTTC
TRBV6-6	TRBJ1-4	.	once	CASSSHGTVDEKLFF	TGTGCCAGCAGCTCCCACGGGACTGTCGATGAAAAACTGTTTTTT
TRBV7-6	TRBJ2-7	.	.	CASSLTAGLYEQYF	TGTGCCAGCAGCTTAACGGCGGGACTGTACGAGCAGTACTTC
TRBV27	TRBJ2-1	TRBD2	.	CASSWGLAGEQFF	TGTGCCAGCAGTTGGGGACTAGCGGGAGAGCAGTTCTTC
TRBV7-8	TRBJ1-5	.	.	CASSLGDSNQPQHF	TGTGCCAGCAGCTTAGGGGACTCCAATCAGCCCCAGCATTTT
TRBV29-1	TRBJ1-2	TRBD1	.	CSGWTGGGYGYTF	TGCAGCGGCTGGACAGGGGGCGGCTATGGCTACACCTTC
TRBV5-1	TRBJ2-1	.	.	CASSLGWPNEQFF	TGCGCCAGCAGCTTGGGTTGGCCCAATGAGCAGTTCTTC
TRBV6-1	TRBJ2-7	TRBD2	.	CASSPPGLAAYEQYF	TGTGCCAGCAGTCCACCGGGACTAGCGGCATACGAGCAGTACTTC